These 14 T cell receptor beta chains originate from one sample sequenced in a study of response to subunit inactivated influenza vaccine. TCRdb re-called the RT-PCR reads through MiXCR, storing one row per CDR3 protein. This table holds under 200,000 distinct CDR3 sequences, 12% found once. These data also formed part of another study, on T cells expressing NK-cell markers. That report adds: UMI-tagged 5'RACE template switching yielded the TCR beta cDNA.

Sequencing was performed on CD8+ T cells sorted from PBMCs, taken roughly 12 days after vaccination. Receptor source: a man aged 50-59 years who received an inactivated influenza vaccine.

The chain links TRBV27 to TRBJ2-7; 8 bases are a match to TRBD1. This CDR3 contains 14 residues. Trimming removed 5 bases from V and 3 bases from J; junction bases left unmatched: 6. Germline V gives CDR1 MNHEY, CDR2 SMNVEV (reference sequence). The CDR3 sequence is CASSEQGEFYEQYF. The CDR3 DNA reads as TGTGCCAGCAGTGAACAGGGGGAATTCTACGAGCAGTACTTC.

V is TRBV6-5 and J is TRBJ2-1; tentative D call: TRBD2 (5 bases). Germline CDR1 is MNHEY and CDR2 is SVGAGI. CDR3 length: 16 amino acids. With 0 bases removed from V and 3 bases from J, the gap between germline ends came to 12 bases. CDR3 coding DNA: TGTGCCAGCAGTTACTCGACCCTAGCCTACTACAATGAGCAGTTCTTC. Translated, it gives CASSYSTLAYYNEQFF.

This chain connects TRBV13 to TRBJ2-5, with D unclear. V dropped 7 bases and J dropped 5 bases, with 17 bases sitting between them. CDR3 length: 14 amino acids. Germline V gene data show CDR1 as PRHDT and CDR2 as FYEKMQ (reference sequence). The CDR3 reads CASTLGSFGETQYF. In nucleotides, the CDR3 is TGTGCCAGCACCCTAGGGTCCTTCGGGGAGACCCAGTACTTC.

This clonotype has a count of ten or more. CDR3 DNA: TGTGCCACCAGCAGAGATCGAGAAGGCACAGATACGCAGTATTTT. Amino acid sequence: CATSRDREGTDTQYF. The rearrangement links TRBV15 to TRBJ2-3; D remains ambiguous. Trimming removed 0 bases at V and 1 base at J, with 8 bases between. CDR3 size: 15 residues. Germline-derived CDR1 and CDR2 are LNHNV and YYDKDF (reference sequence).

The chain links TRBV10-3 to TRBJ1-1; D might be TRBD1 (5 bases). The germline V gene has CDR1 ENHRY and CDR2 SYGVKD. Trimming took off 3 bases at V and 1 base at J, with 9 bases between the two ends. This CDR3 region has 14 residues. In DNA, the CDR3 is TGTGCCATCAGTGACAGTACAGGGAACACTGAAGCTTTCTTT. Its translation: CAISDSTGNTEAFF.

V usage is TRBV4-2 and J usage is TRBJ2-1, with 11 bases that match TRBD2. Germline V gene lookup returns CDR1 LGHNA and CDR2 YNFKEQ. Losses at the gene ends were 3 bases for V and 9 bases for J; bases not matched to a gene: 10. The CDR3 is 16 amino acids. The chain's CDR3 is CASSQSEGGLAGEQFF. CDR3 DNA: TGTGCCAGCAGCCAGTCCGAGGGAGGACTAGCGGGTGAGCAGTTCTTC.

The V and J genes are TRBV4-2 and TRBJ2-6, with D possibly matching TRBD2 (5 bases). This CDR3 is 19 amino acids long. CDR1 is LGHNA, CDR2 YNFKEQ, per germline. The V end lost 0 bases, the J end lost 3 bases, and 18 bases lay between the germline ends. The CDR3 spells CASSQEGWETLSGANVLTF. CDR3 DNA: TGTGCCAGCAGCCAAGAAGGATGGGAGACTTTAAGTGGGGCCAACGTCCTGACTTTC.

This clonotype was seen a few times. The chain uses TRBV5-1 and TRBJ2-4, with TRBD1 matching over 9 bases. CDR3 length: 15 residues. Germline CDR1 reads SGHRS; CDR2 reads YFSETQ. Trimming at V came to 5 bases and at J to 8 bases, leaving 11 bases not matched to a gene. Here the CDR3 reads CASSDPGQGIDIQYF. CDR3 sequence (DNA): TGCGCCAGCAGTGACCCAGGACAGGGGATTGACATTCAGTACTTC.

This rearrangement joins TRBV7-3 to TRBJ2-2; 14 bases are a match to TRBD2. V gave up 5 bases and J gave up 4 bases; unmatched junction bases: 3. CDR3 size: 16 residues. Looked up from germline, CDR1 is SGHTA and CDR2 is FQGTGA. The CDR3 region is CASSPGTSGSTGELFF. CDR3 nucleotides: TGTGCCAGCAGCCCAGGGACTAGCGGGAGCACCGGGGAGCTGTTTTTT.

This clonotype showed up just a few times. The chain couples TRBV11-2 to TRBJ2-1; no firm D call. The CDR3 has 16 amino acids. V was pared by 2 bases and J by 0 bases, with 11 bases between. CDR1 is SGHAT, CDR2 FQNNGV, per germline. The CDR3 DNA follows: TGTGCCAGCAGCTTAACGCACCTCTCCTCCTACAATGAGCAGTTCTTC. As protein: CASSLTHLSSYNEQFF.

This clonotype occurred many times. The chain recombines TRBV2 with TRBJ2-7, with 8 bases lining up with TRBD1. Germline-derived CDR1 and CDR2 are SNHLY and FYNNEI. Unmatched junction bases numbered 5, after V lost 2 bases and J lost 2 bases. The CDR3 spans 15 residues. CDR3 DNA sequence: TGTGCCAGCAGTGAACCGGACAGGGCCCCCTACGAGCAGTACTTC. It specifies CASSEPDRAPYEQYF.

This clonotype has a count of ten or more. The rearrangement uses TRBV28 and TRBJ2-1; D remains ambiguous. The V end lost 6 bases, the J end lost 5 bases, and 2 bases lay between the germline ends. CDR1 is MDHEN and CDR2 is SYDVKM in the germline V gene. This CDR3 has 10 amino acids. The CDR3: CASSNNEQFF. The CDR3 DNA reads as TGTGCCAGCAGCAACAATGAGCAGTTCTTC.

Only a few counts were recorded for this clonotype. The J gene is TRBJ1-2, the V gene TRBV7-8; 8 positions match TRBD1. Per germline, CDR1 SGHVS and CDR2 FQNEAQ. The J segment lost 4 bases and the V segment lost 4 bases, leaving 8 bases of the junction unmatched. The CDR3 spans 15 residues. The DNA of the CDR3 is TGTGCCAGCAGCTCAGGACAGGGACGGGGCTATGGCTACACCTTC. Encoded protein: CASSSGQGRGYGYTF.

This clonotype was seen many times. The chain employs TRBV12-3 or TRBV12-4 and TRBJ2-3; 14 bases are shared with TRBD2. This CDR3 is 15 amino acids long. After removal of 6 bases from V and 4 bases from J, the junction contained 3 bases not matched to a gene. CDR3 in DNA: TGTGCCAGCAGAGGGACTAGCGGGGGCTCAGATACGCAGTATTTT. Translated, it gives CASRGTSGGSDTQYF.